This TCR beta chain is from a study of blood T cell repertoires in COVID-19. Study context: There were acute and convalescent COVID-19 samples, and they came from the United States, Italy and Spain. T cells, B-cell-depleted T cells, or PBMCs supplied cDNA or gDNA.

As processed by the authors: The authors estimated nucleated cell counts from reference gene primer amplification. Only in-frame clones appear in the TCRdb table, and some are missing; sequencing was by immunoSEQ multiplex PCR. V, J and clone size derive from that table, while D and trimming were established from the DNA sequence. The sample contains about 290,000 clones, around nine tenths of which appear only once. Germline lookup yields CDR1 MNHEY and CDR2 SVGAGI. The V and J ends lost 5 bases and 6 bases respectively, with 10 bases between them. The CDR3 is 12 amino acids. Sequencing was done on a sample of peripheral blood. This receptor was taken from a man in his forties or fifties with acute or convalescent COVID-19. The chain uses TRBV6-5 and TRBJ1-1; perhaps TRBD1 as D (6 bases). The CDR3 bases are TGTGCCAGCAGTCAGGGGAGCGCTGAAGCTTTCTTT. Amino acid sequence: CASSQGSAEAFF.